The sequence of this T cell receptor (beta chain) was determined in a study of T-cell memory formation after mild COVID-19. On the study more broadly: TCR clustering was largely donor specific.

In its sample, this clonotype was seen many times. Germline CDR1 is SGHRS and CDR2 is YFSETQ. The CDR3 sequence is 15 residues long. V gave up 3 bases and J gave up 3 bases; unmatched junction bases: 5. One entry per CDR3 protein, called by TCRdb with MiXCR from the 5' RACE reads. This repertoire shows 140,000 to 150,000 distinct CDR3 sequences, about 6% found once; its top ten account for about 1.9%. This clonotype was obtained from an adult woman who had mild COVID-19 (a few samples of this study predate the infection). Cell type and time point are not known. The rearrangement links TRBV5-1 to TRBJ2-3, with 9 bases aligning to TRBD1. Source material: PBMCs or a T cell subset sorted from them (not recorded which). This CDR3 is CASSSGTGRTDTQYF. In nucleotides, the CDR3 is TGCGCCAGCAGCTCCGGGACAGGGAGGACAGATACGCAGTATTTT. The full variable domain, completed using reference TRBV5-1 and TRBJ2-3, is KAGVTQTPRYLIKTRGQQVTLSCSPISGHRSVSWYQQTPGQGLQFLFEYFSETQRNKGNFPGRFSGRQFSNSRSEMNVSTLELGDSALYLCASSSGTGRTDTQYFGPGTRLTVL.